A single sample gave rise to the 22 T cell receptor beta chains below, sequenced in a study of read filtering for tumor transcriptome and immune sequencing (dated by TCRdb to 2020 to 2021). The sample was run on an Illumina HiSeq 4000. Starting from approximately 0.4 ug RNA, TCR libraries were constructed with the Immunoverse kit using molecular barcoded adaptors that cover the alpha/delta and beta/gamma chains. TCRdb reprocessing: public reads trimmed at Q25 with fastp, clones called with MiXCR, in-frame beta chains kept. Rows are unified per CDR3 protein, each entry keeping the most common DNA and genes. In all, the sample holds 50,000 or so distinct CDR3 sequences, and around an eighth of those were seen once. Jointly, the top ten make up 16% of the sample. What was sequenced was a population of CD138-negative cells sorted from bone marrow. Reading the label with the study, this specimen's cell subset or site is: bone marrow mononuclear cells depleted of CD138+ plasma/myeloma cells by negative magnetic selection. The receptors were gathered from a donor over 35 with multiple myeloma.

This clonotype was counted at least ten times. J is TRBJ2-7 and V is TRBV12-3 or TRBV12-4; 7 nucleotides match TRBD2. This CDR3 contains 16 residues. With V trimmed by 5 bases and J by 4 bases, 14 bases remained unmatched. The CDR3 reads CASSTALGGGNYEQYF. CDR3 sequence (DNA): TGTGCCAGCAGTACCGCTTTGGGGGGGGGAAATTACGAGCAGTACTTC.

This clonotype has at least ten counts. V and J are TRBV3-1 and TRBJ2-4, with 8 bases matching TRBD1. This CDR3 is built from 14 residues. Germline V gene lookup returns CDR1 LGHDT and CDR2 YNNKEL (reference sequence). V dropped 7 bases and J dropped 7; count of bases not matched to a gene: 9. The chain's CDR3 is CASTPVNRGNIQYF. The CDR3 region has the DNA TGTGCCAGCACCCCAGTCAACAGGGGGAACATTCAGTACTTC.

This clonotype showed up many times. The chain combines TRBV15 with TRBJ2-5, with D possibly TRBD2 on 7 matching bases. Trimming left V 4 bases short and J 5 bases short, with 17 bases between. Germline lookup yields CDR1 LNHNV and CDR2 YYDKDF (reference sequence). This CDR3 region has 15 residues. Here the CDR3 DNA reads TGTGCCACCAGCACCGGCGCGGGGGCCGGGGAGACCCAGTACTTC. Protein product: CATSTGAGAGETQYF.

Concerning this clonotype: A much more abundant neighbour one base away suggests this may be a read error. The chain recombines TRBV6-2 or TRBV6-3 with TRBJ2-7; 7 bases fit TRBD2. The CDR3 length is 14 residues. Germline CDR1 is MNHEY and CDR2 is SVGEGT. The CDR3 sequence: CASGYGRTSHEQYF. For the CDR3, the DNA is TGTGCCAGCGGTTACGGGAGGACATCCCACGAGCAGTACTTC.

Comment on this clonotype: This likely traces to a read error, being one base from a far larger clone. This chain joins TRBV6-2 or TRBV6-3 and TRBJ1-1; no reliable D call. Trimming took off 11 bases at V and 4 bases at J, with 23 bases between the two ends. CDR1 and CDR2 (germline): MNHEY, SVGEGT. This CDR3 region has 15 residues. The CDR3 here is CAGNQLQPRSTEAFF. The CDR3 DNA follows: TGTGCCGGCAACCAGTTACAACCCCGGAGCACTGAAGCTTTCTTT.

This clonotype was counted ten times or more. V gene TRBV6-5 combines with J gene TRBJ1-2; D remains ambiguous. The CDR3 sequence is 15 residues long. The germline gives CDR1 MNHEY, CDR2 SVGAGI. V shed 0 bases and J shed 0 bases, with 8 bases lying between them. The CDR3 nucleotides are TGTGCCAGCAGTTACTCGCGCGGAGCTAACTATGGCTACACCTTC. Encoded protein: CASSYSRGANYGYTF.

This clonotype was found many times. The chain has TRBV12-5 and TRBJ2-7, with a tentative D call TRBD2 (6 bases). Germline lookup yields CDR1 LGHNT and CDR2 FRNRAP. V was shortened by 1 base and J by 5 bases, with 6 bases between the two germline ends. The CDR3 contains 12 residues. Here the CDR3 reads CASGLGGNEQYF. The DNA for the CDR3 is TGTGCTAGTGGTTTGGGCGGGAACGAGCAGTACTTC.

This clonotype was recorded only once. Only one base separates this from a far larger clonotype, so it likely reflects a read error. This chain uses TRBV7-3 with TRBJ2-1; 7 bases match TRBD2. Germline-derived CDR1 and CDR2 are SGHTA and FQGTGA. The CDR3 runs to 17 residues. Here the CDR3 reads CASKPARRLAVYSEQFF. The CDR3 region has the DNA TGTGCCAGCAAACCCGCCCGGAGACTAGCCGTCTACAGTGAGCAGTTCTTC.

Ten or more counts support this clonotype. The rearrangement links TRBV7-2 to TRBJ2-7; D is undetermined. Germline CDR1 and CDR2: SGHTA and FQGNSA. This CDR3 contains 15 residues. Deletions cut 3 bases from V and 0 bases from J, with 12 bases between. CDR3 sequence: CASSLFHGPSYEQYF. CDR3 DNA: TGTGCCAGCAGCTTGTTCCACGGACCCTCCTACGAGCAGTACTTC.

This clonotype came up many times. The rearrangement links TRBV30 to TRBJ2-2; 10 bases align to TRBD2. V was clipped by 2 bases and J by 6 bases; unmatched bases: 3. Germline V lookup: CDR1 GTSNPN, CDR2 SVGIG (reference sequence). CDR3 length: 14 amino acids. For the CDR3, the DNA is TGTGCCTGGAGTAGCGGGGGGGGCTCCGGGGAGCTGTTTTTT. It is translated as CAWSSGGGSGELFF.

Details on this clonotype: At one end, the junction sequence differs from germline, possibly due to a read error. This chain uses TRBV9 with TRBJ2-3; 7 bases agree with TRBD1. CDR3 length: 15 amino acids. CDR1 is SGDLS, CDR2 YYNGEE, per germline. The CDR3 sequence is CASSASGQSTGTQYF. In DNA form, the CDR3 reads TGTGCCAGCAGCGCCTCGGGACAGAGCACAGGTACGCAGTATTTT.

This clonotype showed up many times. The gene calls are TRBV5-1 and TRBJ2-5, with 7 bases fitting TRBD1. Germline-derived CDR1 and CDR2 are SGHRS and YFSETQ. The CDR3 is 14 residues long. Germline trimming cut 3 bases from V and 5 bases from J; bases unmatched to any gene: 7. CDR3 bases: TGCGCCAGCAGCTACCGACAGGGTCACGAGACCCAGTACTTC. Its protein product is CASSYRQGHETQYF. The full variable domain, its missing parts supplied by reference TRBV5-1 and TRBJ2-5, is KAGVTQTPRYLIKTRGQQVTLSCSPISGHRSVSWYQQTPGQGLQFLFEYFSETQRNKGNFPGRFSGRQFSNSRSEMNVSTLELGDSALYLCASSYRQGHETQYFGPGTRLLVL.

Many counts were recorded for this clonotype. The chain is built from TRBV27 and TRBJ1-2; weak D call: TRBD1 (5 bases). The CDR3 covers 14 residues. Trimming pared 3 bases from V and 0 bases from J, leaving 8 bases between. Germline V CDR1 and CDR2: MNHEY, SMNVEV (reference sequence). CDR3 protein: CASSFGGTNYGYTF. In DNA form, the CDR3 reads TGTGCCAGCAGTTTTGGGGGGACTAACTATGGCTACACCTTC.

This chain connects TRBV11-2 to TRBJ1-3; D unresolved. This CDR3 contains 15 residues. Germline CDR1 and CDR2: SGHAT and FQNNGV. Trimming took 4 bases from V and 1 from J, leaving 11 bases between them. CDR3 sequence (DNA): TGTGCCAGCAGCTCGTCGTTGGGGTCTGGAAACACCATATATTTT. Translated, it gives CASSSSLGSGNTIYF.

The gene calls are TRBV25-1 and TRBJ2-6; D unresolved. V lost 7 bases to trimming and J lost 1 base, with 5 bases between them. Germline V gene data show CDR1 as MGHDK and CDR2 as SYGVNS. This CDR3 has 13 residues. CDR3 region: CASKESGANVLTF. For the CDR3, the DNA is TGTGCCAGCAAAGAATCTGGGGCCAACGTCCTGACTTTC.

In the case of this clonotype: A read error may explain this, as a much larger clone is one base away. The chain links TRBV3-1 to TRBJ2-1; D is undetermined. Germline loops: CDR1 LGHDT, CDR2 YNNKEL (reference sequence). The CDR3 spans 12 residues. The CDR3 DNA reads TGTGCCAGCAGCCAAAACTACAATGAGCAGTCCTTC. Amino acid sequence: CASSQNYNEQSF.

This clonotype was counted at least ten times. Here the CDR3 DNA reads TGTGCCAGCAGTGGGACCGGGACAGGAAGGACTGAAGCTTTCTTT. Translated, it gives CASSGTGTGRTEAFF. This chain uses TRBV25-1 with TRBJ1-1, with 8 bases that match TRBD1. Losses at the gene ends were 4 bases for V and 5 bases for J; bases not matched to a gene: 9. The length of the CDR3 is 15 residues. From germline, CDR1 is MGHDK and CDR2 SYGVNS. Based on the CDR3 plus reference TRBV25-1 and TRBJ1-1, the full variable domain is EADIYQTPRYLVIGTGKKITLECSQTMGHDKMYWYQQDPGMELHLIHYSYGVNSTEKGDLSSESTVSRIRTEHFPLTLESARPSHTSQYLCASSGTGTGRTEAFFGQGTRLTVV.

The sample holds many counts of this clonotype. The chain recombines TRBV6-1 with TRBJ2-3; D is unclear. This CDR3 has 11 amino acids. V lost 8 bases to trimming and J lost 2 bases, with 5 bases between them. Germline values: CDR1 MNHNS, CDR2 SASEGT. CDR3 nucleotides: TGTGCCAGCTCAAACACAGATACGCAGTATTTT. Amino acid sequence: CASSNTDTQYF.

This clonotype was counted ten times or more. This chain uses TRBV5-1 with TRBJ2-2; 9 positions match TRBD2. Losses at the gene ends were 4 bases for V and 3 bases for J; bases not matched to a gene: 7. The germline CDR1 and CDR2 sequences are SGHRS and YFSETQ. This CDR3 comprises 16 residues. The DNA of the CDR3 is TGCGCCAGCAGCCGCGGCGGGGGGGCCGACACCGGGGAGCTGTTTTTT. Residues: CASSRGGGADTGELFF.

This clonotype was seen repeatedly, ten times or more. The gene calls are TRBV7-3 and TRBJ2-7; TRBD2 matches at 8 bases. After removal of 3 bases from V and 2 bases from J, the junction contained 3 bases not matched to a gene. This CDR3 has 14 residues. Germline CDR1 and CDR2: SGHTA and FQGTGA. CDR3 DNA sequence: TGTGCCAGCAGCTTCTTAGCGGGGCCCTACGAGCAGTACTTC. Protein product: CASSFLAGPYEQYF.

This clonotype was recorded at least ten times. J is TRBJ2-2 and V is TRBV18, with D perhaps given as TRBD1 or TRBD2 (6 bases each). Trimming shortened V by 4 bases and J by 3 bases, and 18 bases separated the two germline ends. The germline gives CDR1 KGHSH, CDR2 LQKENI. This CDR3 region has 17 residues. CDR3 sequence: CASSLRPGAVDTGELFF. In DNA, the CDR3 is TGTGCCAGCTCACTGCGACCGGGGGCGGTGGACACCGGGGAGCTGTTTTTT.

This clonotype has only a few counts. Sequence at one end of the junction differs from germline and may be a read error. CDR3 nucleotides: TGTGCCAGCAGCTACGCTAGACGAGCAGATACGCTGTATTTT. Translation gives CASSYARRADTLYF. The chain is built from TRBV6-5 and TRBJ2-3, with no clear D. There are 14 residues in the CDR3. Per the germline V gene, CDR1 is MNHEY and CDR2 is SVGAGI.